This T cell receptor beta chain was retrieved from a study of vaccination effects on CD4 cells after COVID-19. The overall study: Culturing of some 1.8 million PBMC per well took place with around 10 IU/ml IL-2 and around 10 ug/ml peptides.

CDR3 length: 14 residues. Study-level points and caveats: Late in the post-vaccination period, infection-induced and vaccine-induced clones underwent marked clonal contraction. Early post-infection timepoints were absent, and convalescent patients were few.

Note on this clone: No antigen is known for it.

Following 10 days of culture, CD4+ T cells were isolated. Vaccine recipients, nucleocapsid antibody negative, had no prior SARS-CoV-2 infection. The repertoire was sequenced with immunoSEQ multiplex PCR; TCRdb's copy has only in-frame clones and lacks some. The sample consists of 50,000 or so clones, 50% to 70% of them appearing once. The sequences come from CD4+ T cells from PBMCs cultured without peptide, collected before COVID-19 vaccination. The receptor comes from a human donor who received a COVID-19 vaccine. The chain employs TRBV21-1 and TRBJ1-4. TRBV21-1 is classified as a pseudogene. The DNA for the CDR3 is TGTGCCAGCAGCACCCCGGGGAACGAGGAAAAACTGTTTTTT. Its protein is CASSTPGNEEKLFF.